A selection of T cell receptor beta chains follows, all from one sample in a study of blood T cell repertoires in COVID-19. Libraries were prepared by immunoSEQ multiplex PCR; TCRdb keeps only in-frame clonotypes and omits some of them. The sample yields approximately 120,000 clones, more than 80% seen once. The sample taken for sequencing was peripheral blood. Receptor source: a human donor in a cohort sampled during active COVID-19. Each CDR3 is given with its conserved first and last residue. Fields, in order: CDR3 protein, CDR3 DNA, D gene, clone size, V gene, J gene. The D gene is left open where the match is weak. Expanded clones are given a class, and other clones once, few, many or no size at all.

CASTRTGADGYTF	TGTGCCAGCACCAGGACAGGGGCGGACGGCTACACCTTC	TRBD1	NA	TRBV6-5	TRBJ1-2
CASRATSGGLTDTQYF	TGTGCCAGCAGGGCGACTAGCGGGGGCCTCACGGATACGCAGTATTTT	TRBD2	NA	TRBV6-4	TRBJ2-3
CASSEARGIGNTIYF	TGTGCCAGCAGTGAAGCACGGGGAATAGGAAACACCATATATTTT	NA	NA	TRBV6-1	TRBJ1-3
CASTDGRGTGSGNTIYF	TGTGCCAGCACCGACGGTAGGGGGACGGGCTCTGGAAACACCATATATTTT	NA	NA	TRBV13	TRBJ1-3
CASSRGGLTEAFF	TGTGCCAGCTCGAGGGGGGGGCTCACTGAAGCTTTCTTT	NA	NA	TRBV7-2	TRBJ1-1
CASSQEGVQGYTF	TGTGCCAGCAGCCAAGAAGGAGTGCAGGGCTACACCTTC	NA	NA	TRBV4-2	TRBJ1-2
CASSQDPDEDYEQYF	TGCGCCAGCAGCCAAGATCCCGATGAGGATTACGAGCAGTACTTC	NA	NA	TRBV4-3	TRBJ2-7
CASSPPGQGRRKLFF	TGTGCCAGCTCACCACCGGGACAGGGGAGGAGAAAACTGTTTTTT	TRBD1	NA	TRBV18	TRBJ1-4
CASSQEDWNEQFF	TGTGCCAGCAGCCAGGAGGACTGGAATGAGCAGTTCTTC	NA	few	TRBV3-1/TRBV3-2	TRBJ2-1
CASTDTQRPNEQFF	TGTGCCAGCACGGACACCCAACGACCCAATGAGCAGTTCTTC	NA	NA	TRBV6-5	TRBJ2-1
CSASSGTQAMKQFF	TGCAGTGCTAGTTCCGGGACTCAAGCAATGAAGCAGTTCTTC	NA	NA	TRBV20-1	TRBJ2-1
CASSGGPKWTSGKRGSETQYF	TGTGCCAGTAGTGGGGGCCCAAAGTGGACTAGCGGCAAACGAGGGTCGGAGACCCAGTACTTC	TRBD2	NA	TRBV19	TRBJ2-5
CAISESGAYTQYF	TGTGCCATCAGTGAGTCAGGAGCATATACGCAGTATTTT	NA	NA	TRBV10-3	TRBJ2-3
CASSQGQYRGLETQYF	TGCGCCAGCAGCCAAGGGCAGTACAGGGGGCTGGAGACCCAGTACTTC	TRBD1	NA	TRBV4-1	TRBJ2-5
CASSARQTVTYEQYF	TGTGCCAGCAGCGCTCGACAGACGGTAACCTACGAGCAGTACTTC	NA	NA	TRBV27	TRBJ2-7
CAIAASMNTEAFF	TGTGCCATCGCCGCGTCGATGAACACTGAAGCTTTCTTT	NA	NA	TRBV10-3	TRBJ1-1
CATSRTTGLVYNEQFF	TGTGCCACCAGCAGGACGACGGGACTAGTTTACAATGAGCAGTTCTTC	TRBD2	NA	TRBV15	TRBJ2-1
CASSLSQQNIQYF	TGTGCCAGCAGCTTATCACAGCAAAACATTCAGTACTTC	NA	NA	TRBV7-9	TRBJ2-4
CAISGGTGGMNTEAFF	TGTGCCATCAGTGGCGGGACAGGGGGTATGAACACTGAAGCTTTCTTT	TRBD1	NA	TRBV10-3	TRBJ1-1
CASSPMGGEAYNEQFF	TGTGCCAGCAGTCCCATGGGAGGGGAAGCCTACAATGAGCAGTTCTTC	TRBD2	NA	TRBV6-9	TRBJ2-1
CASSLGGRLAHEQYF	TGCGCCAGCAGCTTGGGGGGGAGACTAGCCCACGAGCAGTACTTC	TRBD2	NA	TRBV5-1	TRBJ2-7
CASSPIDSSGYTF	TGTGCCAGCTCACCTATCGACAGTTCAGGCTACACCTTC	NA	NA	TRBV18	TRBJ1-2
CASTFGISSNTDTQYF	TGCGCCAGCACCTTCGGGATTAGTAGTAACACAGATACGCAGTATTTT	NA	NA	TRBV5-1	TRBJ2-3
CASSPSGTDTQYF	TGTGCCAGCAGTCCGAGTGGCACAGATACGCAGTATTTT	NA	NA	TRBV12-3/TRBV12-4	TRBJ2-3
CASSGRQNGGLFF	TGTGCCAGTAGTGGGAGACAGAACGGGGGGCTGTTTTTT	NA	NA	TRBV19	TRBJ2-2
CASSLRTGTGFDKILQYF	TGTGCCAGCAGTCTACGGACGGGGACAGGTTTTGATAAAATCCTGCAGTACTTC	TRBD1	NA	TRBV7-2	TRBJ2-7
CASSQDLSNQPQHF	TGTGCCAGCAGCCAAGACCTTTCGAATCAGCCCCAGCATTTT	NA	NA	TRBV4-2	TRBJ1-5
CASSGSDRVAETQYF	TGTGCCAGCAGTGGTTCCGACAGGGTGGCGGAGACCCAGTACTTC	TRBD1	NA	TRBV25-1	TRBJ2-5
CASSHPGTGSFKSGANVLTF	TGCGCCAGCAGCCACCCCGGGACAGGAAGTTTTAAGTCTGGGGCCAACGTCCTGACTTTC	TRBD1	NA	TRBV5-1	TRBJ2-6
CASSLRHPGQIGAFF	TGTGCCAGCAGTTTACGCCACCCGGGACAGATAGGAGCCTTCTTT	TRBD1	NA	TRBV28	TRBJ1-1
CASAYGANVLTF	TGCGCCAGCGCCTATGGGGCCAACGTCCTGACTTTC	NA	once	TRBV5-1	TRBJ2-6
CASSFTSGRSYEQYF	TGTGCCAGTAGTTTCACTAGCGGGAGAAGTTACGAGCAGTACTTC	TRBD2	NA	TRBV19	TRBJ2-7
CASSLVSGQGTYGYTF	TGTGCCAGCAGCTTAGTTTCGGGACAGGGGACCTATGGCTACACCTTC	TRBD1	NA	TRBV7-9	TRBJ1-2
CASSQDPYSGNTIYF	TGTGCCAGCAGCCAAGACCCGTACTCTGGAAACACCATATATTTT	NA	NA	TRBV3-1/TRBV3-2	TRBJ1-3
CASRRLAGMYEQYF	TGTGCCAGCCGCCGACTAGCGGGAATGTACGAGCAGTACTTC	TRBD2	NA	TRBV28	TRBJ2-7
CASSFGTPDTQYF	TGTGCCAGCAGTTTCGGGACTCCAGATACGCAGTATTTT	NA	NA	TRBV12-3/TRBV12-4	TRBJ2-3
CASSPLSSTDTQYF	TGTGCCAGCAGCCCCCTGAGTAGCACAGATACGCAGTATTTT	NA	NA	TRBV7-9	TRBJ2-3
CASSSRFLNEKLFF	TGTGCCAGTAGTAGCAGGTTCCTAAATGAAAAACTGTTTTTT	NA	NA	TRBV19	TRBJ1-4
CASRKSGTGSYEQYF	TGTGCCAGCAGGAAGTCCGGGACAGGCTCCTACGAGCAGTACTTC	TRBD1	NA	TRBV3-1/TRBV3-2	TRBJ2-7
CASSPPDGRVYEQYF	TGTGCCAGCAGCCCTCCGGACGGGCGGGTTTACGAGCAGTACTTC	NA	NA	TRBV5-6	TRBJ2-7
CASSTEASSYNEQFF	TGTGCCAGCAGCACCGAGGCGAGCTCCTACAATGAGCAGTTCTTC	NA	NA	TRBV5-4	TRBJ2-1
CASSLQNQPQHF	TGTGCCAGCAGCCTACAGAATCAGCCCCAGCATTTT	NA	NA	TRBV7-9	TRBJ1-5
CASSRGQTNSPLHF	TGTGCCAGCAGCCGGGGACAGACTAATTCACCCCTCCACTTT	TRBD1	NA	TRBV7-9	TRBJ1-6
CASSQDRGKDQPQHF	TGTGCCAGCAGCCAAGATCGGGGGAAGGATCAGCCCCAGCATTTT	NA	NA	TRBV4-2	TRBJ1-5
CASSHQGRSSGNTIYF	TGTGCCAGCAGCCACCAGGGCAGGAGCTCTGGAAACACCATATATTTT	NA	NA	TRBV3-1/TRBV3-2	TRBJ1-3
CASSPGYTDTQYF	TGTGCCAGTAGTCCAGGTTACACAGATACGCAGTATTTT	NA	NA	TRBV19	TRBJ2-3
CASSLTGGSNALYEQYF	TGCGCCAGCAGCTTAACTGGCGGGAGCAACGCCTTGTACGAGCAGTACTTC	TRBD2	few	TRBV5-1	TRBJ2-7
CASSQDGTSGSNSGELFF	TGCGCCAGCAGCCAAGATGGAACTAGCGGGAGTAACTCCGGGGAGCTGTTTTTT	TRBD2	NA	TRBV4-3	TRBJ2-2
CASSLGQVETQYF	TGTGCCAGCAGTCTCGGACAGGTAGAGACCCAGTACTTC	TRBD1	NA	TRBV28	TRBJ2-5
CASSQDGQGYNEQFF	TGCGCCAGCAGCCAAGATGGCCAGGGCTACAATGAGCAGTTCTTC	NA	few	TRBV4-1	TRBJ2-1
CASSRILDRGTNEKLFF	TGTGCCAGCAGCCGAATACTCGACAGGGGAACTAATGAAAAACTGTTTTTT	TRBD1	NA	TRBV6-2/TRBV6-3	TRBJ1-4
CASSQDPSLRETQYF	TGCGCCAGCAGCCAAGACCCTAGCTTGCGAGAGACCCAGTACTTC	NA	NA	TRBV4-1	TRBJ2-5